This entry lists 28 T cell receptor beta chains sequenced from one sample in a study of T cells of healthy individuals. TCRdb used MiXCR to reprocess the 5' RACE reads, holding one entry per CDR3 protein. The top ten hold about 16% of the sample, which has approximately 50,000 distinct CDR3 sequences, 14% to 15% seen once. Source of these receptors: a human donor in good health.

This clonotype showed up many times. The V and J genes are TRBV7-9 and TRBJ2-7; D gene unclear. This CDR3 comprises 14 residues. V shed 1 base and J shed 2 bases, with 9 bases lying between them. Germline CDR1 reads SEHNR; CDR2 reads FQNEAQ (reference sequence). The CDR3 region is CASSLVTAAYEQYF. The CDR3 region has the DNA TGTGCCAGCAGCTTAGTTACAGCTGCCTACGAGCAGTACTTC.

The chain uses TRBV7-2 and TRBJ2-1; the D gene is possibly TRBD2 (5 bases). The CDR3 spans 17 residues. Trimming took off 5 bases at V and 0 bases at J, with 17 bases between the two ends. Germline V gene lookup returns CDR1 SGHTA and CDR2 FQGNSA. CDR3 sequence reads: CASSRQTGGSSYNEQFF. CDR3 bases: TGTGCCAGCAGCCGACAAACCGGAGGCAGCTCCTACAATGAGCAGTTCTTC.

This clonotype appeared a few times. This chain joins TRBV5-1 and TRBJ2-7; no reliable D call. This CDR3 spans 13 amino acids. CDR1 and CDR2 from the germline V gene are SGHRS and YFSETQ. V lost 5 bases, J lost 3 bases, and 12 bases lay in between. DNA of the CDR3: TGCGCCAGCAGTATAGGGCAGATCTACGAGCAGTACTTC. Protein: CASSIGQIYEQYF.

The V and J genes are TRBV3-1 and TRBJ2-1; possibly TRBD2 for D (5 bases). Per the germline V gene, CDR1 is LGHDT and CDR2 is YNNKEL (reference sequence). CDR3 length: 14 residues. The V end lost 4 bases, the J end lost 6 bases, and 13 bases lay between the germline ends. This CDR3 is CASSRADGINEQFF. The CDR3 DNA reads TGTGCCAGCAGCCGAGCGGATGGGATCAATGAGCAGTTCTTC.

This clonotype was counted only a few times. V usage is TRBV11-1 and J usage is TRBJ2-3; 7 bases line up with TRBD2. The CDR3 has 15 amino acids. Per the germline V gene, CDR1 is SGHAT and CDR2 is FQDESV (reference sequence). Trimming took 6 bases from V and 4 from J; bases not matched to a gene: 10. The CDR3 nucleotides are TGTGCCAGCAGGCCCCGGGACGCGGGGGCAGATACGCAGTATTTT. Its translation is CASRPRDAGADTQYF.

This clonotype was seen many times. This CDR3 reads CSAPDLTDTQYF. CDR3 nucleotide sequence: TGCAGTGCCCCCGATCTCACAGATACGCAGTATTTT. This chain uses TRBV20-1 with TRBJ2-3; D is uncertain. CDR3 length: 12 amino acids. CDR1 and CDR2 (germline): DFQATT, SNEGSKA (reference sequence). Deletions cut 6 bases from V and 2 bases from J, with 9 bases between.

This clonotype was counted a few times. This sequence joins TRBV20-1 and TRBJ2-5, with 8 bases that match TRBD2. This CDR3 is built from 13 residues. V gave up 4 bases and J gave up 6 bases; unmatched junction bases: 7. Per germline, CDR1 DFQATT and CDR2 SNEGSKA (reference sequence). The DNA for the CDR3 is TGCAGTGCTACCAGGACTAGCCGAAAGACCCAGTACTTC. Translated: CSATRTSRKTQYF.

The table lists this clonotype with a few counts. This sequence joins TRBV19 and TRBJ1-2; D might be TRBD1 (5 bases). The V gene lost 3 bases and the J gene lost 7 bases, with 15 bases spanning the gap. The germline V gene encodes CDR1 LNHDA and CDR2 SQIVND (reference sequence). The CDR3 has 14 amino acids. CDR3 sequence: CASSISPGKAGYTF. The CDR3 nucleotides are TGTGCCAGTAGTATTAGTCCAGGGAAGGCTGGCTACACCTTC. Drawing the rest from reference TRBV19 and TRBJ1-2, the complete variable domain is DGGITQSPKYLFRKEGQNVTLSCEQNLNHDAMYWYRQDPGQGLRLIYYSQIVNDFQKGDIAEGYSVSREKKESFPLTVTSAQKNPTAFYLCASSISPGKAGYTFGSGTRLTVV.

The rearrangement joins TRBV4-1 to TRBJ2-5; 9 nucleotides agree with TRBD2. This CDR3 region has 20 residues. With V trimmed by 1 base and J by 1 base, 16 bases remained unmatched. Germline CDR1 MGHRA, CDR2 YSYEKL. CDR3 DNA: TGCGCCAGCAGCCAAGGCGGTGGTAGCGGGGGCCATAATCTCCAAGAGACCCAGTACTTC. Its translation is CASSQGGGSGGHNLQETQYF.

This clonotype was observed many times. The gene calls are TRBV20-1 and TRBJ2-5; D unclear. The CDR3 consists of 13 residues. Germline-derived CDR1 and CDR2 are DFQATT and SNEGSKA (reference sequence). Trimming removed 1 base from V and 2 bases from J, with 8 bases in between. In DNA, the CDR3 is TGCAGTGCTAGAGGGTCGTTACAAGAGACCCAGTACTTC. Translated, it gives CSARGSLQETQYF.

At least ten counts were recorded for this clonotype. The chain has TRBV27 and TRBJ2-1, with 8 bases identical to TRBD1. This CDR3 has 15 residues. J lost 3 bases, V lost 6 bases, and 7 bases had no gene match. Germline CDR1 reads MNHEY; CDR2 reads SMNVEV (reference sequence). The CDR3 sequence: CASSLDRADYNEQFF. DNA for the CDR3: TGTGCCAGCAGCCTGGACAGGGCCGACTACAATGAGCAGTTCTTC.

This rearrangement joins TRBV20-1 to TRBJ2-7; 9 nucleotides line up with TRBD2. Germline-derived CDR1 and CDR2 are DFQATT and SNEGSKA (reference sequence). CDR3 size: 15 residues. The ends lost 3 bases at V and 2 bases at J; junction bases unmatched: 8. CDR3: CSASKRGREAYEQYF. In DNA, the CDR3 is TGCAGTGCTAGTAAGCGCGGGAGGGAAGCCTACGAGCAGTACTTC.

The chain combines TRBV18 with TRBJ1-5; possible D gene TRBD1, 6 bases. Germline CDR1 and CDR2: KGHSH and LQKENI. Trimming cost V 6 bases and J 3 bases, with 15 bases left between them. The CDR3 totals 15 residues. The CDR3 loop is CASSSGGGPNQPQHF. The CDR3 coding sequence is TGTGCCAGCTCCTCCGGCGGGGGGCCCAATCAGCCCCAGCATTTT.

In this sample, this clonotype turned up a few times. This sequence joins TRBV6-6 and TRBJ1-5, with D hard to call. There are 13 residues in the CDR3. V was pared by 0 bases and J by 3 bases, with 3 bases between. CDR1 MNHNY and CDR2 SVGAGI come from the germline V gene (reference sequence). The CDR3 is CASSYSSNQPQHF. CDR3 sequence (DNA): TGTGCCAGCAGTTACTCTTCCAATCAGCCCCAGCATTTT.

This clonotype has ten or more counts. Here the CDR3 reads CASSLVLGSSYEQYF. The CDR3, as DNA: TGTGCCAGCAGCTTAGTCCTTGGCTCCTCCTACGAGCAGTACTTC. The chain recombines TRBV7-2 with TRBJ2-7, with D unresolved. Germline loops: CDR1 SGHTA, CDR2 FQGNSA. The CDR3 extends over 15 amino acids. V was clipped by 1 base and J by 0 bases, with 10 bases between them.

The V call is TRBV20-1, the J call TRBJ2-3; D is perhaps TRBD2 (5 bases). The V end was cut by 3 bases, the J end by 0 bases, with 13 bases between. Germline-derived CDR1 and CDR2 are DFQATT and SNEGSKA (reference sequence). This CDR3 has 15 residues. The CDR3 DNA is TGCAGTGCTAGTGACTACATCTTTAGCACAGATACGCAGTATTTT. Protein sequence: CSASDYIFSTDTQYF.

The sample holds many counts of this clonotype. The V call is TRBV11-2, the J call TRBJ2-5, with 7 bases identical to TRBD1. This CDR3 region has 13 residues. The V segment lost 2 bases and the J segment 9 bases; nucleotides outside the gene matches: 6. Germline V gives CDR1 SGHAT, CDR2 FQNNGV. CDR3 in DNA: TGTGCCAGCAGCTTAAGAGGGGGCCAGCCCCAGTACTTC. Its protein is CASSLRGGQPQYF.

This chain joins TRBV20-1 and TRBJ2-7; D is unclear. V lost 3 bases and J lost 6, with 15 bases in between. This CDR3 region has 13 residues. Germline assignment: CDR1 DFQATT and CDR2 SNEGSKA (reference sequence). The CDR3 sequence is CSARRQGKGEQYF. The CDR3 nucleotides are TGCAGTGCTAGGAGGCAAGGTAAAGGCGAGCAGTACTTC.

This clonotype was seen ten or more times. The CDR3 nucleotides read TGTGCCAGCTCACCAACGGGCGGGAGAGGCCACGAGCAGTACTTC. Protein: CASSPTGGRGHEQYF. This chain links TRBV18 with TRBJ2-7; 7 bases line up with TRBD2. The CDR3 is made up of 15 amino acids. From germline, CDR1 is KGHSH and CDR2 LQKENI. V lost 2 bases to trimming and J lost 5 bases; unmatched junction nucleotides: 9.

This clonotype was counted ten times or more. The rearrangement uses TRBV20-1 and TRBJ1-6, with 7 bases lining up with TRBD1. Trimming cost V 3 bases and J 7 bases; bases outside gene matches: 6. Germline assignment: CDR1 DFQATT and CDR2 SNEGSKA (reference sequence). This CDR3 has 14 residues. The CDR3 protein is CSASYGDSNSPLHF. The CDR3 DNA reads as TGCAGTGCTAGCTATGGGGACAGCAATTCACCCCTCCACTTT.

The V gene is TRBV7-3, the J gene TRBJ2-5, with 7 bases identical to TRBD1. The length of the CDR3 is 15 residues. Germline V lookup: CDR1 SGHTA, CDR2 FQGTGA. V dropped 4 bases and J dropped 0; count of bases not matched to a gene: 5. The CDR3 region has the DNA TGTGCCAGCAGCTCGACAGGGACGTACCAAGAGACCCAGTACTTC. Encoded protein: CASSSTGTYQETQYF.

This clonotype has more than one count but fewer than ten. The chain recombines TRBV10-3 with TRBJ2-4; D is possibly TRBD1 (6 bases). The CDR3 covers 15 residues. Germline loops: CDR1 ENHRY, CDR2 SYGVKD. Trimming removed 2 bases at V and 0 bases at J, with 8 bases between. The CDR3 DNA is TGTGCCATCAGTGAGGCAGGGGAAGCCAAAAACATTCAGTACTTC. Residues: CAISEAGEAKNIQYF.

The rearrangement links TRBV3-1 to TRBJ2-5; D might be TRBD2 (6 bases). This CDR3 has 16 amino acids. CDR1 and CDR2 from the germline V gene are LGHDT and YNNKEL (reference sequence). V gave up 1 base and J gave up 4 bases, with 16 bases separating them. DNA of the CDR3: TGTGCCAGCAGCCAAGCCGCTCCGCGAGCGGGAGAGACCCAGTACTTC. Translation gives CASSQAAPRAGETQYF.

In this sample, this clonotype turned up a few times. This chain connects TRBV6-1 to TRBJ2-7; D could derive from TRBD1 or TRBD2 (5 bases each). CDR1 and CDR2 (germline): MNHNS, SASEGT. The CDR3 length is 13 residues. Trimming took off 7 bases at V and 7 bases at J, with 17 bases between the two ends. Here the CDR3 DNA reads TGTGCCAGCAAGGGACGTAGCTTACTAGAGCAGTACTTC. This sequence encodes CASKGRSLLEQYF.

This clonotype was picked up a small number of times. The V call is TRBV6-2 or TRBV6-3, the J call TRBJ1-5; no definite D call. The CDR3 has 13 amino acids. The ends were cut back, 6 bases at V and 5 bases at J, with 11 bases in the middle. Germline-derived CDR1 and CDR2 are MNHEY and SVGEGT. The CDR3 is CASSTRWDQPQHF. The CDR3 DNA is TGTGCCAGCAGCACCCGGTGGGATCAGCCCCAGCATTTT.

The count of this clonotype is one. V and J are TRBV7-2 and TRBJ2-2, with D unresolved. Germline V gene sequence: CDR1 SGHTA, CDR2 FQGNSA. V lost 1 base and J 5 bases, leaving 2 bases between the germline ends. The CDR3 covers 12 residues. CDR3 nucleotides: TGTGCCAGCAGCTTAGAAACCGGGGAGCTGTTTTTT. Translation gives CASSLETGELFF.

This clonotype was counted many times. DNA of the CDR3: TGTGCCAGCAGATTATGGGACAGGCCCCACTACGAGCAGTACTTC. Its translation is CASRLWDRPHYEQYF. The rearrangement uses TRBV2 and TRBJ2-7, with 8 bases matching TRBD1. This CDR3 is 15 amino acids long. From germline, CDR1 is SNHLY and CDR2 FYNNEI. J gave up 3 bases and V 6 bases, and 10 bases lay outside the gene matches.

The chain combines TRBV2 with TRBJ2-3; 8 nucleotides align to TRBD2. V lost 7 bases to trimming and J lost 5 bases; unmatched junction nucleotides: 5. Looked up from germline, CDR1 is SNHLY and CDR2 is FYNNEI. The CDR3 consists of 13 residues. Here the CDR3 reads CASKDGGEDTQYF. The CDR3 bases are TGTGCCAGCAAAGACGGGGGGGAAGATACGCAGTATTTT.